Each of the 30 T cell receptor beta chains below was sequenced from the same sample in a study of T cells expressing NK-cell markers. TCRdb reprocessed the 5' RACE reads and keeps a single row for each CDR3 protein, giving no DNA. The sample totals some 190,000 distinct CDR3 sequences. The specimen was blood T cells: a sorted CD56 or NKG2C T cell subset, CD4+ or CD8+ T cells, or bulk PBMC T cells (not recorded which). These receptor sequences come from a man aged 18-69 years in good health.

This sequence joins TRBV5-6 and TRBJ1-6. The CDR3 runs 15 residues. The germline V gene has CDR1 SGHDT and CDR2 YYEEEE. The CDR3 sequence: CASSLAVGYNSPLHF. The full variable domain, completed using reference TRBV5-6 and TRBJ1-6, is DAGVTQSPTHLIKTRGQQVTLRCSPKSGHDTVSWYQQALGQGPQFIFQYYEEEERQRGNFPDRFSGHQFPNYSSELNVNALLLGDSALYLCASSLAVGYNSPLHFGNGTRLTVT.

V is TRBV19 and J is TRBJ2-5; TCRdb lists TRBD2, though no DNA is available to test this call. Germline CDR1 LNHDA, CDR2 SQIVND (reference sequence). CDR3 length equals 13 residues. Here the CDR3 reads CASRGGYQETQYF.

The V gene is TRBV6-5, the J gene TRBJ1-5; TCRdb returns TRBD1, unconfirmable since there is no DNA. The germline V gene has CDR1 MNHEY and CDR2 SVGAGI. This CDR3 spans 15 amino acids. CDR3 sequence reads: CASSYPGTADQPQHF.

The chain links TRBV2 to TRBJ2-1; TCRdb returns TRBD1, unconfirmable since there is no DNA. CDR3 length: 15 amino acids. CDR1 is SNHLY and CDR2 is FYNNEI in the germline V gene. CDR3 residues: CASSEAGDSYNEQFF.

J is TRBJ2-3 and V is TRBV28. This CDR3 is built from 13 residues. The germline V gene has CDR1 MDHEN and CDR2 SYDVKM. The CDR3 is CAIQTPSGYTQYF.

CDR3 sequence reads: CASSVGRGRTEAFF. This chain joins TRBV9 and TRBJ1-1; no DNA is available, so the TRBD1 call from TCRdb remains unchecked. CDR1 is SGDLS and CDR2 is YYNGEE in the germline V gene. The CDR3 consists of 14 residues.

The chain employs TRBV19 and TRBJ2-5. The germline CDR1 and CDR2 sequences are LNHDA and SQIVND (reference sequence). The CDR3 has 14 residues. The CDR3 reads CASSISANQETQYF.

This chain connects TRBV24-1 to TRBJ1-3. This CDR3 contains 16 residues. The germline V gene has CDR1 KGHDR and CDR2 SFDVKD. This chain's CDR3 is CATSVLGRISGNTIYF.

V is TRBV27 and J is TRBJ2-1; without DNA, the TCRdb call of TRBD1 cannot be checked. The CDR3 has 16 amino acids. Germline V gene data show CDR1 as MNHEY and CDR2 as SMNVEV (reference sequence). CDR3 protein: CASSLSAGIAYNEQFF.

The rearrangement joins TRBV7-9 to TRBJ2-3; the TCRdb D gene call, TRBD1, has no DNA to confirm it. Germline V lookup: CDR1 SEHNR, CDR2 FQNEAQ (reference sequence). This CDR3 contains 17 residues. The CDR3 region is CASSLSRGFLGTDTQYF.

The chain combines TRBV11-2 with TRBJ2-1; the D gene TCRdb calls, TRBD1, cannot be checked with no DNA. The CDR3 length is 17 residues. CDR1 is SGHAT, CDR2 FQNNGV, per germline. The CDR3 is CASRAPGTQSSYNEQFF.

This chain links TRBV11-2 with TRBJ2-7; checking the TCRdb D call of TRBD1 is not possible without DNA. The CDR3 loop spans 15 amino acids. Germline assignment: CDR1 SGHAT and CDR2 FQNNGV. CDR3: CASSLRTEPYREQYF.

The chain uses TRBV7-8 and TRBJ2-1; the TCRdb call, TRBD1, lacks DNA for checking. Per germline, CDR1 SGHVS and CDR2 FQNEAQ. CDR3 size: 14 residues. The CDR3 sequence is CASSHPQEYNEQFF.

The rearrangement joins TRBV3-1 to TRBJ2-5; TCRdb picks TRBD2, but there is no DNA to check that call. This CDR3 has 15 amino acids. The V gene's germline CDR1 is LGHDT and CDR2 YNNKEL (reference sequence). The CDR3: CASSQDVEGEETQYF.

The chain couples TRBV25-1 to TRBJ2-3; the D call from TCRdb, TRBD1, cannot be confirmed without DNA. Germline V CDR1 and CDR2: MGHDK, SYGVNS. This CDR3 is built from 13 residues. CDR3 region: CATTQGVGDTQYF.

The chain couples TRBV20-1 to TRBJ2-1; TCRdb returns TRBD2, unconfirmable since there is no DNA. The CDR3 covers 17 residues. Per germline, CDR1 DFQATT and CDR2 SNEGSKA (reference sequence). The CDR3 sequence: CSAGRRQNTITYNEQFF.

The rearrangement links TRBV12-5 to TRBJ2-7; TCRdb selects TRBD1, and the lack of DNA leaves this call unchecked. CDR3 length equals 12 residues. Looked up from germline, CDR1 is LGHNT and CDR2 is FRNRAP. The CDR3 region is CASAKQGFEQYF.

V is TRBV2 and J is TRBJ1-5. This CDR3 has 14 amino acids. The germline V gene encodes CDR1 SNHLY and CDR2 FYNNEI. CDR3: CASGEPSGNQPQHF. The variable domain in full, completed from reference TRBV2 and TRBJ1-5, reads EPEVTQTPSHQVTQMGQEVILRCVPISNHLYFYWYRQILGQKVEFLVSFYNNEISEKSEIFDDQFSVERPDGSNFTLKIRSTKLEDSAMYFCASGEPSGNQPQHFGDGTRLSIL.

The chain has TRBV29-1 and TRBJ1-1; no DNA is available, so the TRBD1 call from TCRdb remains unchecked. The germline CDR1 and CDR2 sequences are SQVTM and ANQGSEA. This CDR3 spans 15 amino acids. CDR3 amino acids: CSVQGTDLMNTEAFF.

V and J are TRBV7-6 and TRBJ2-7; as DNA is missing, the TRBD1 call by TCRdb cannot be tested. The CDR3 spans 12 residues. Germline values: CDR1 SGHVS, CDR2 FNYEAQ. CDR3 protein: CASSAQGGEQYF.

The rearrangement uses TRBV13 and TRBJ2-7; the D call from TCRdb, TRBD1, cannot be confirmed without DNA. The CDR3 length is 12 residues. Germline values: CDR1 PRHDT, CDR2 FYEKMQ (reference sequence). This chain's CDR3 is CASSPGVDEQYF.

The chain combines TRBV27 with TRBJ2-7; the TCRdb D gene call, TRBD1, has no DNA to confirm it. The CDR3 has 15 amino acids. Germline V gene data show CDR1 as MNHEY and CDR2 as SMNVEV (reference sequence). The CDR3 protein is CASSVGQGDRYEQYF.

The chain joins TRBV12-3 or TRBV12-4 to TRBJ1-4; TCRdb's D call of TRBD1 is untestable without DNA. The CDR3 has 15 amino acids. This CDR3 is CASSSFGQVNEKLFF.

The chain links TRBV2 to TRBJ2-1; the TCRdb call, TRBD1, lacks DNA for checking. The CDR3 totals 16 residues. Germline CDR1 is SNHLY and CDR2 is FYNNEI. CDR3 sequence: CASSHGQGSSYNEQFF.

The rearrangement uses TRBV7-8 and TRBJ2-7; with no DNA, the TCRdb D assignment of TRBD2 cannot be verified. The CDR3 is 17 residues long. CDR1 is SGHVS and CDR2 is FQNEAQ in the germline V gene. The CDR3 protein is CASSPTAPGTSIHEQYF. Full variable domain (remainder filled in from reference TRBV7-8 and TRBJ2-7): GAGVSQSPRYKVAKRGQDVALRCDPISGHVSLFWYQQALGQGPEFLTYFQNEAQLDKSGLPSDRFFAERPEGSVSTLKIQRTQQEDSAVYLCASSPTAPGTSIHEQYFGPGTRLTVT.

The rearrangement joins TRBV15 to TRBJ2-7. Germline V gives CDR1 LNHNV, CDR2 YYDKDF (reference sequence). This CDR3 contains 13 residues. CDR3 residues: CATSRGEAYEQYF.

The chain has TRBV6-5 and TRBJ2-1. Germline assignment: CDR1 MNHEY and CDR2 SVGAGI. The CDR3 covers 14 residues. This CDR3 reads CASSYSGENNEQFF.

The J gene is TRBJ2-7, the V gene TRBV4-2; as DNA is missing, the TRBD2 call by TCRdb cannot be tested. Germline V gives CDR1 LGHNA, CDR2 YNFKEQ. This CDR3 region has 17 residues. The CDR3 is CASSQGLGLASTYEQYF.

The gene calls are TRBV28 and TRBJ1-2. CDR1 and CDR2 from the germline V gene are MDHEN and SYDVKM. The CDR3 length is 14 residues. The CDR3 spells CASSFGARAYGYTF.

The chain recombines TRBV5-1 with TRBJ2-1; the TRBD1 assignment by TCRdb is unverifiable without DNA. Germline V gene data show CDR1 as SGHRS and CDR2 as YFSETQ. The CDR3 covers 15 residues. This chain's CDR3 is CASSLGQGATNEQFF.